In its sample, the clone carrying this T cell receptor (beta chain) was seen a few times. The repertoire was sequenced with immunoSEQ multiplex PCR; TCRdb's copy has only in-frame clones and lacks some. Of fewer than 300,000 clones listed, 85% were seen once; the top ten hold 10% to 15%. Germline V gene data show CDR1 as SGHTA and CDR2 as FQGNSA. The CDR3 has 14 amino acids. Trimming removed 6 bases at V and 7 bases at J, with 17 bases between. The source of the sample is a study of blood T cell repertoires in COVID-19. Study as a whole: Samples representing acute and convalescent COVID-19 were sourced from the United States, Italy and Spain. T cells, B-cell-depleted T cells, or PBMCs provided the cDNA or gDNA that served as material.

Source material: peripheral blood. V gene TRBV7-2 combines with J gene TRBJ2-3; D might be TRBD1 (5 bases). The sequence was obtained from a human donor in a cohort sampled during active COVID-19. CDR3 DNA sequence: TGTGCCAGCAGGCCACGATGGGGCTCAAATACGCAGTATTTT. Translated, it gives CASRPRWGSNTQYF.